The sequence of this TCR beta chain was determined in a study of shared clonotypes between healthy human individuals. Germline V gene lookup returns CDR1 SGHAT and CDR2 FQDESV (reference sequence). With V trimmed by 3 bases and J by 2 bases, 4 bases remained unmatched. The CDR3 has 15 amino acids. Deep level was the assay's run setting. Several immunoSEQ plates received, in even portions, the genomic DNA of each subset. The protocol was immunoSEQ multiplex PCR, while the TCRdb copy is restricted to in-frame clones and leaves out a portion. Of around 700,000 clones in the sample, roughly 78% were seen once.

The rearrangement uses TRBV11-1 and TRBJ2-7, with 10 bases identical to TRBD1. Source material: memory CD4+ T cells sorted from blood. Subset denoted: CD45RA-negative fraction. This sequence originates from a woman aged 25-40 years in good health. CDR3 sequence reads: CASSLWGTGAYEQYF. For the CDR3, the DNA is TGTGCCAGCAGCTTGTGGGGGACAGGGGCCTACGAGCAGTACTTC.